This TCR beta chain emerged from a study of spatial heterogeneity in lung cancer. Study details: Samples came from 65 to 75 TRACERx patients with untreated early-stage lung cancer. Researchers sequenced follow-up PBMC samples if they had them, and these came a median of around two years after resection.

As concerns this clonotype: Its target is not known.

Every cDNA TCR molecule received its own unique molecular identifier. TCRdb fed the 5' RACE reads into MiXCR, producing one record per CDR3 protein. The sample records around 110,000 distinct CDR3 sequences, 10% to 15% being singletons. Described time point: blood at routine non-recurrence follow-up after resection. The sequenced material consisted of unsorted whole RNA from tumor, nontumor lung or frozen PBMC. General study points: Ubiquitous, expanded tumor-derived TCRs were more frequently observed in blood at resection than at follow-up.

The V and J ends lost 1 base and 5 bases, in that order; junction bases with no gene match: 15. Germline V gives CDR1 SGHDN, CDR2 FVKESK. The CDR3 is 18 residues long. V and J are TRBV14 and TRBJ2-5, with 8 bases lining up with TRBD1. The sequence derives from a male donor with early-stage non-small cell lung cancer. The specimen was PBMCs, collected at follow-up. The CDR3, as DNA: TGTGCCAGCAGCCAAGCCCGACCGGGACAGGCGAGGTGGGAGACCCAGTACTTC. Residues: CASSQARPGQARWETQYF.